The text below deals with one TCR beta chain. CDR3 length: 15 residues. Germline lookup yields CDR1 KGHSH and CDR2 LQKENI. V shed 4 bases and J shed 0 bases, with 9 bases lying between them. Per the original data handling: Estimated nucleated cell counts came from reference gene primer amplification. The repertoire was sequenced with immunoSEQ multiplex PCR; TCRdb's copy has only in-frame clones and lacks some. V, J and clone size were drawn from that table, and D and trimming were deduced from the DNA. In the table there are more than 70,000 clones, around 84% of which are singletons. These data come from a study of blood T cell repertoires in COVID-19. Study information: Samples of COVID-19 (acute and convalescent) were obtained from the United States, Italy and Spain. Sources were T cells, B-cell-depleted T cells, or PBMCs; the material itself was cDNA or gDNA.

The clonotype comes from an elderly woman in a cohort sampled during active or convalescent COVID-19. Sequencing was carried out using peripheral blood. The chain employs TRBV18 and TRBJ1-4, with no clear D. The CDR3 is CASSLSRTTNEKLFF. The DNA of the CDR3 is TGTGCCAGCTCACTATCCAGGACAACTAATGAAAAACTGTTTTTT.